This TCR beta chain was profiled in a study of blood T cell repertoires in COVID-19. Across the study: Material from acute and convalescent COVID-19 was sourced from the United States, Italy and Spain. In each case, the material was cDNA or gDNA derived from T cells, B-cell-depleted T cells, or PBMCs.

All enrollees were roughly 18 to 95 years old and from about 25 US areas. CDR3 size: 16 residues. The V gene end was trimmed by 2 bases and the J gene end by 6 bases; junction bases not matched to a gene: 11. Germline loops: CDR1 SGHRS, CDR2 YFSETQ. Per the original data handling: It was from reference gene primer amplification that nucleated cell counts were estimated. Here immunoSEQ multiplex PCR was the method, and the copy in TCRdb shows in-frame clones only, minus some. The DNA gave D and trimming, while V, J and clone size come from that table. This table has more than 300,000 clones, approximately 89% appearing once.

The TCR sequence derives from a woman in her thirties who had recovered from COVID-19. Sequenced material: PBMCs or T cells enriched from blood (not recorded which). J is TRBJ1-2 and V is TRBV5-1; 9 bases align to TRBD1. The CDR3: CASSFPGQGRYDGYTF. CDR3 bases: TGCGCCAGCAGCTTCCCGGGACAGGGAAGATATGATGGCTACACCTTC. The entire variable domain, with the rest obtained from reference TRBV5-1 and TRBJ1-2, is as follows: KAGVTQTPRYLIKTRGQQVTLSCSPISGHRSVSWYQQTPGQGLQFLFEYFSETQRNKGNFPGRFSGRQFSNSRSEMNVSTLELGDSALYLCASSFPGQGRYDGYTFGSGTRLTVV.